This section outlines one T cell receptor beta chain sequence together with its context. The record originates from a study of T cells in Graves' hyperthyroidism and ophthalmopathy. CDR3 length equals 13 residues. The V and J ends lost 3 bases and 3 bases respectively, with 11 bases between them. Germline CDR1 and CDR2: DFQATT and SNEGSKA (reference sequence). RNA transcripts served as the template for amplifying TCR beta CDR3 regions. A first-round RT-PCR of the TCR CDR3 used the HTBI primer set. A single record per CDR3 protein comes from TCRdb applying MiXCR to the multiplex PCR reads. This sample has 550,000 to 800,000 distinct CDR3 sequences, with around 15% found just once. Stable disease denoted Graves' hyperthyroidism without ophthalmopathy progression within 18 months. Hyperthyroidism was newly diagnosed in patients aged 18 to 65 (duration under 2 months). Criteria for exclusion of patients were uncontrolled infection, other autoimmune disease, pregnancy or lactation.

The chain couples TRBV20-1 to TRBJ1-2; D might be TRBD1 (5 bases). The origin of this receptor is a man aged 45-65 years with Graves' hyperthyroidism. Sequenced sample: blood. The CDR3 DNA is TGCAGTGCTAGCGGGGCGGAGGACTATGGCTACACCTTC. Its translation: CSASGAEDYGYTF.